The entry below describes one T cell receptor (beta chain). There is no known antigen for this receptor. No per-base quality is available; no much larger clone lies one base away. TCR CDR3 regions were amplified from genomic DNA by multiplex PCR using the deep immunoSEQ assay. Genomic DNA extracted from each cell subset was distributed evenly over all wells of several immunoSEQ 96-well plates, and each plate served as one replicate. For sorted subsets, each replicate PCR was loaded with 200 ng genomic DNA, equivalent to 30,000 or so T cell genomes. Purified libraries were quantified with a Qubit 3.0 fluorometer, sized on a Bioanalyzer 2100, and re-quantified with the KAPA Library Quantification kit. Each immunoSEQ 96-well plate was sequenced on its own single-read 150-cycle Illumina NextSeq 550 flow cell. The source study handled its data this way. Because the immunoSEQ output held only junctional sequences and lacked quality scores, the filtering could not match the filtering applied to full-length reads. To assign V/J genes and CDR3, sequences were annotated against IMGT germline references using PyIR, a Python wrapper for IgBLAST v1.9. Reads with weak V/J assignments (E-value above 1e-6), missing CDR3, stop codons, out-of-frame junctions, or ambiguous translated residues were removed. V3J clonotypes were defined as sequences sharing an identical inferred V gene, J gene, and CDR3 amino acid sequence. Percentage overlap between repertoires was computed as shared unique clonotypes divided by the size of the smaller repertoire. Richness of each repertoire was evaluated using RTK rarefaction, the Chao1 estimator, and Recon v2.1 estimates of unobserved clonotypes. Generation probabilities for all TCRbeta clonotypes obtained by the gDNA method from a handful of donors were computed using OLGA. This immuneACCESS table, as held by TCRdb, lists in-frame sequences with V and J called but not all clones. Of the missing ones, under half trace to an unresolved V gene in checked studies; the others have no known cause. D and trimming were read from the DNA, whereas the V and J calls and clone size are those reported in that table. This sample lists roughly 810,000 clones; 95% to 97% were detected once. The ten biggest clones cover less than 0.25% of the sample.

This entry comes from a study of shared clonotypes between healthy human individuals (TCRdb year 2020). Describing the broader study: A few men and a couple of women, aged 18 to 49 years, made up the cohort. For each donor, CD4 naive and CD4 memory were each run on three plates, CD8 naive on two plates, and CD8 memory on one plate. Each donor's leukapheresis produced roughly between about 0.8 and 8.9 billion PBMCs. To increase sequencing depth and limit assay-specific biases, different laboratories used diverse techniques to prepare libraries and sequence TCR repertoires. The study deeply sequenced blood TCR repertoires of five healthy adults to estimate repertoire size and the extent of clonotype sharing between individuals. Broad study findings and their caveats: Pairwise subsampling indicated that sequencing depth was expected to affect the degree of clonotype sharing among donors. Estimated clonotype richness was generally larger for naive than for memory subsets. Higher generation probabilities were observed for clonotypes shared by all four sorted-subset donors than for non-shared clonotypes. Even with the large sequencing depth, rarefaction of the sorted-subset datasets indicated that sequencing was incomplete. Sampling was restricted to blood, and TCR repertoires in tissue are likely to differ from TCR repertoires in blood. Sharing across several donors was observed for roughly 5.4% of naive CD4, about 4% of naive CD8, about 2.3% of memory CD4, and around 0.4% of memory CD8 clonotypes. The genetic and exposure-history diversity represented was limited by the small number of donors.

CD8 naive samples consisted of CD45RO-negative cells that were positively selected for CCR7, yielding a CD45RA+CCR7+ population without TemRA cells. Donors were healthy HIV-negative adults with no recently reported acute infections or vaccinations. Every donor was a Caucasian adult residing in Nashville, Tennessee, USA. After blood collection by leukapheresis, PBMCs were isolated using Ficoll-Histopaque density gradient centrifugation and then cryopreserved in the vapor phase of liquid nitrogen. Purity and quantity of every magnetically sorted T cell population were checked by analytical flow cytometry. Each sorted fraction had its genomic DNA isolated and then quantified by UV absorbance on a Nanodrop 2000c. V is cut by 2 bases and J by 0 bases, and the space between the germline ends is 16 bases. The CDR3 contains 17 residues, cysteine and phenylalanine counted. CDR3 DNA is the only sequence kept; it has 51 bases, read in frame from the first base. Reading the germline V gene gives CDR1 SNHLY and CDR2 FYNNEI.

The source is a man younger than 45 in good health. This sequence uses TRBV2 and TRBJ1-1; no D segment can be confidently identified. The sequenced material came from naive CD8+ T cells sorted from blood. What the cell subset or site label conveys for this sample: CD45RA+CCR7+. The CDR3 reads as follows: CASSETVERIMNTEAFF. The DNA is as follows: TGTGCCAGCAGTGAAACGGTAGAGAGGATCATGAACACTGAAGCTTTCTTT.